The TCR beta chain described here comes from a study of T cells in Graves' hyperthyroidism and ophthalmopathy. Broader study findings: Blood also contained most expanded thyroid clonotypes above 0.001.

Source material for PBMCs was more than 7.5 ml fresh peripheral blood. This clonotype was detected many times. Its cognate antigen is unknown. The investigators amplified TCR beta CDR3 regions from RNA transcripts. The HTBI primer set drove a first-round RT-PCR of the TCR CDR3. One entry per CDR3 protein results from TCRdb running MiXCR on the multiplex PCR reads. This sample has about 500,000 distinct CDR3 sequences, with around 14% found just once. The specimen sequenced was blood. This TCR was sampled from a young woman with Graves' hyperthyroidism.

In DNA, the CDR3 is TGTGCCAGCAGTGAAAGCCAGGTCCGGTTTTTT. It yields the protein CASSESQVRFF. This sequence joins TRBV2 and TRBJ1-4, with D hard to call. CDR3 length equals 11 residues. The germline V and J ends were trimmed by 2 bases and 16 bases, with 11 bases remaining between them. Germline V gene data show CDR1 as SNHLY and CDR2 as FYNNEI.